A single sample gave rise to the 30 T cell receptor beta chains below, sequenced in a study of blood T cell repertoires in COVID-19. Clones were read by immunoSEQ multiplex PCR, and TCRdb kept only the in-frame ones, dropping some. The sample carries roughly 260,000 clones, roughly 80% recorded once. The sequencing input was peripheral blood. The source of these receptors is a woman aged 40 to 50 with active or convalescent COVID-19.

V usage is TRBV19 and J usage is TRBJ1-5, with D unclear. This CDR3 region has 16 residues. The ends were cut back, 3 bases at V and 0 bases at J, with 12 bases in the middle. From germline, CDR1 is LNHDA and CDR2 SQIVND (reference sequence). This CDR3 reads CASSIYQVVSNQPQHF. In DNA, the CDR3 is TGTGCCAGTAGTATTTATCAGGTGGTTAGCAATCAGCCCCAGCATTTT.

The chain couples TRBV28 to TRBJ1-6, with D perhaps TRBD1 (6 bases). The CDR3 totals 16 residues. CDR1 and CDR2 from the germline V gene are MDHEN and SYDVKM. The V and J ends lost 6 bases and 7 bases respectively, with 19 bases between them. The CDR3 is CASRGDGRGKNSPLHF. Here the CDR3 DNA reads TGTGCCAGCAGGGGCGACGGCAGGGGCAAAAATTCACCCCTCCACTTT.

The CDR3 DNA sequence: TGCAGCGTTGGGGACAGCTATGGCTACACCTTC. Translation gives CSVGDSYGYTF. This rearrangement joins TRBV29-1 to TRBJ1-2, with 7 positions matching TRBD1. The CDR3 runs 11 residues. The ends lost 4 bases at V and 4 bases at J; junction bases unmatched: 0. Germline V lookup: CDR1 SQVTM, CDR2 ANQGSEA.

The table lists this clone with a few counts. The chain is built from TRBV15 and TRBJ2-1; D might be TRBD2 (6 bases). CDR1 and CDR2 (germline): LNHNV, YYDKDF (reference sequence). V shed 0 bases and J shed 10 bases, with 16 bases lying between them. The CDR3 extends over 15 amino acids. DNA for the CDR3: TGTGCCACCAGCAGAGATTTCATGACTAGATTGGAGCAGTTCTTC. It specifies CATSRDFMTRLEQFF.

This chain uses TRBV7-2 with TRBJ2-2; 7 bases agree with TRBD1. Germline V CDR1 and CDR2: SGHTA, FQGNSA. With V trimmed by 0 bases and J by 5 bases, 6 bases remained unmatched. CDR3 length: 16 residues. The CDR3 nucleotides read TGTGCCAGCAGCTTAGCGATAGGGGGCTCGACCGGGGAGCTGTTTTTT. Protein: CASSLAIGGSTGELFF.

This chain connects TRBV3-1 (or the pseudogene TRBV3-2) to TRBJ2-3; 16 bases agree with TRBD2. Germline loops: CDR1 LGHDT, CDR2 YNNKEL (reference sequence). The J segment lost 3 bases and the V segment lost 5 bases, leaving 8 bases of the junction unmatched. This CDR3 has 18 residues. In DNA, the CDR3 is TGTGCCAGCAGCTCCGGGACTAGCGGGGGGGCCAAGACAGATACGCAGTATTTT. Its translation is CASSSGTSGGAKTDTQYF.

CDR3 in DNA: TGTGCCAGCAGCTCCGGACAGGGCCAAATAAATTACAATGAGCAGTTCTTC. Its translation is CASSSGQGQINYNEQFF. This chain uses TRBV5-4 with TRBJ2-1; TRBD1 matches at 8 bases. Unmatched junction bases numbered 12, after V lost 3 bases and J lost 4 bases. The CDR3 loop spans 17 amino acids. Germline CDR1 is SGHNT and CDR2 is YYREEE (reference sequence).

The CDR3 loop is CASSYRTASSYNEQFF. The DNA of the CDR3 is TGTGCCAGCAGTTACCGGACTGCCAGCTCCTACAATGAGCAGTTCTTC. V is TRBV6-2 or TRBV6-3 and J is TRBJ2-1; the D gene is possibly TRBD2 (5 bases). V was trimmed by 2 bases and J by 0 bases, leaving 11 bases between them. From germline, CDR1 is MNHEY and CDR2 SVGEGT. This CDR3 spans 16 amino acids.

The chain recombines TRBV7-6 with TRBJ2-3; 7 nucleotides line up with TRBD2. The CDR3 extends over 16 amino acids. Germline loops: CDR1 SGHVS, CDR2 FNYEAQ. J lost 6 bases, V lost 0 bases, and 9 bases had no gene match. CDR3 DNA: TGTGCCAGCAGCTTAGCGCCGGCGCGGGGGTCCGATACGCAGTATTTT. Its translation is CASSLAPARGSDTQYF. Based on the CDR3 plus reference TRBV7-6 and TRBJ2-3, the full variable domain is GAGVSQSPRYKVTKRGQDVALRCDPISGHVSLYWYRQALGQGPEFLTYFNYEAQQDKSGLPNDRFSAERPEGSISTLTIQRTEQRDSAMYRCASSLAPARGSDTQYFGPGTRLTVL.

Turning to this clone: Distinct nucleotide sequences in the sample also encode this CDR3. The V and J genes are TRBV29-1 and TRBJ2-1; D ambiguous. Germline V CDR1 and CDR2: SQVTM, ANQGSEA. The CDR3 totals 12 residues. V was pared by 4 bases and J by 4 bases, with 8 bases between. DNA of the CDR3: TGCAGCGTTGGGTCAGATTACAATGAGCAGTTCTTC. Translating it yields CSVGSDYNEQFF.

This clone was detected only a few times. The rearrangement uses TRBV2 and TRBJ1-2; no clear D. Trimming stripped 3 bases from V and 7 bases from J, with 12 bases between. The CDR3 sequence is 13 residues long. CDR1 SNHLY and CDR2 FYNNEI come from the germline V gene. CDR3 nucleotide sequence: TGTGCCAGCAGTGACAGGCGGGAGGGTGGCTACACCTTC. It encodes CASSDRREGGYTF.

The rearrangement links TRBV7-9 to TRBJ1-1; D not resolved. The V and J ends lost 6 bases and 0 bases respectively, with 14 bases between them. Germline V gene lookup returns CDR1 SEHNR and CDR2 FQNEAQ (reference sequence). This CDR3 is built from 15 residues. CDR3 DNA sequence: TGTGCCAGCAGTCCGGACGGACTCATGAACACTGAAGCTTTCTTT. As protein: CASSPDGLMNTEAFF.

This clone has only one observation. This chain uses TRBV7-9 with TRBJ1-4; 9 bases align to TRBD1. J gave up 8 bases and V 5 bases, and 6 bases lay outside the gene matches. CDR3 size: 14 residues. In germline, CDR1 is SEHNR, CDR2 FQNEAQ (reference sequence). This CDR3 is CASSGTGTIEKLFF. As DNA, the CDR3 is TGTGCCAGCAGCGGGACAGGGACCATCGAAAAACTGTTTTTT.

This chain joins TRBV11-3 and TRBJ1-1; D is undetermined. The CDR3 loop spans 15 amino acids. CDR1 is SGHNT, CDR2 YENEEA, per germline. Trimming stripped 5 bases from V and 4 bases from J, with 17 bases between. The DNA for the CDR3 is TGTGCCAGCAGCCCCCGACCGACTCCTGGCACTGAAGCTTTCTTT. Its protein product is CASSPRPTPGTEAFF.

This clone was picked up a small number of times. The chain employs TRBV3-1 (or the pseudogene TRBV3-2) and TRBJ1-1; D not resolved. Per germline, CDR1 LGHDT and CDR2 YNNKEL (reference sequence). The germline V and J ends were trimmed by 1 base and 7 bases, with 16 bases remaining between them. This CDR3 spans 15 amino acids. CDR3 loop: CASSQALRLSVEAFF. The CDR3 DNA sequence: TGTGCCAGCAGCCAAGCATTGCGGTTGAGTGTTGAAGCTTTCTTT.

The chain joins TRBV28 to TRBJ2-2; TRBD1 might be the D (6 bases). This CDR3 contains 14 residues. V lost 8 bases, J lost 3 bases, and 13 bases lay in between. Germline CDR1 and CDR2: MDHEN and SYDVKM. This CDR3 reads CASRRPGDTGELFF. Written as DNA, the CDR3 is TGTGCCAGCCGTAGGCCAGGGGACACCGGGGAGCTGTTTTTT.

V gene TRBV19 combines with J gene TRBJ1-2, with TRBD1 identical over 7 bases. Germline lookup yields CDR1 LNHDA and CDR2 SQIVND (reference sequence). V shed 4 bases and J 0 bases; nucleotides not matched to a gene: 5. The CDR3 runs 15 residues. CDR3 region: CASSNRQGPNYGYTF. The CDR3 bases are TGTGCCAGTAGTAACAGACAGGGCCCTAACTATGGCTACACCTTC.

The J gene is TRBJ2-5, the V gene TRBV30; a weak D match, TRBD2 (5 bases). The CDR3 is 14 residues long. V shed 1 base and J shed 4 bases, with 13 bases lying between them. Germline CDR1 is GTSNPN and CDR2 is SVGIG (reference sequence). CDR3 nucleotide sequence: TGTGCCTGGAGTGGACTTAGCGCCGGAGAGACCCAGTACTTC. Residues: CAWSGLSAGETQYF.

The chain couples TRBV10-3 to TRBJ2-2; D gene unclear. The V end was cut by 7 bases, the J end by 11 bases, with 5 bases between. Germline CDR1 and CDR2: ENHRY and SYGVKD. The CDR3 has 9 amino acids. In nucleotides, the CDR3 is TGTGCCATCATGGCCGAGCTGTTTTTT. As protein: CAIMAELFF.

Here the CDR3 DNA reads TGTGCCAGCAGCCCGGAGGAAAACTATGGCTACACCTTC. Protein sequence: CASSPEENYGYTF. This chain links TRBV5-4 with TRBJ1-2, with D unresolved. V was shortened by 4 bases and J by 2 bases, with 9 bases between the two germline ends. This CDR3 has 13 amino acids. Per the germline V gene, CDR1 is SGHNT and CDR2 is YYREEE (reference sequence). The variable domain in full, with the rest retrieved from reference TRBV5-4 and TRBJ1-2, is ETGVTQSPTHLIKTRGQQVTLRCSSQSGHNTVSWYQQALGQGPQFIFQYYREEENGRGNFPPRFSGLQFPNYSSELNVNALELDDSALYLCASSPEENYGYTFGSGTRLTVV.

The chain has TRBV5-4 and TRBJ2-7; 8 bases map to TRBD1. The CDR3 runs to 15 residues. Per the germline V gene, CDR1 is SGHNT and CDR2 is YYREEE (reference sequence). The V and J ends lost 3 bases and 2 bases, in that order; junction bases with no gene match: 7. CDR3: CASSSPKTGAYEQYF. The CDR3, as DNA: TGTGCCAGCAGCTCTCCCAAGACAGGGGCCTACGAGCAGTACTTC.

This chain connects TRBV25-1 to TRBJ1-3, with a weak D call TRBD1 (6 bases). V shed 3 bases and J shed 3 bases, with 12 bases lying between them. Germline assignment: CDR1 MGHDK and CDR2 SYGVNS. The CDR3 is 15 residues long. The CDR3 coding sequence is TGTGCCAGCAGTGACGGCCAGGGGTTTGGAAACACCATATATTTT. Its translation is CASSDGQGFGNTIYF.

The V and J genes are TRBV30 and TRBJ2-7; D not resolved. Germline CDR1 reads GTSNPN; CDR2 reads SVGIG (reference sequence). The CDR3 runs 14 residues. V was cut by 5 bases and J by 1 base, with 15 bases left in between. The DNA of the CDR3 is TGTGCCTGGGACGGTCCGGGTCCTTCCTACGAGCAGTACTTC. Translation: CAWDGPGPSYEQYF.

This chain uses TRBV7-9 with TRBJ2-1, with D maybe TRBD1 (5 bases). Germline loops: CDR1 SEHNR, CDR2 FQNEAQ (reference sequence). Trimming took 3 bases from V and 6 from J, leaving 15 bases between them. The CDR3 runs to 15 residues. CDR3 in DNA: TGTGCCAGCAGCTTTGTAGGGGCTCAGGCCAATGAGCAGTTCTTC. It encodes CASSFVGAQANEQFF. Combining the CDR3 with reference TRBV7-9 and TRBJ2-1 gives the whole variable domain DTGVSQNPRHKITKRGQNVTFRCDPISEHNRLYWYRQTLGQGPEFLTYFQNEAQLEKSRLLSDRFSAERPKGSFSTLEIQRTEQGDSAMYLCASSFVGAQANEQFFGPGTRLTVL.

The V and J genes are TRBV5-6 and TRBJ1-5; TRBD1 matches at 11 bases. This CDR3 comprises 15 residues. V dropped 4 bases and J dropped 5; count of bases not matched to a gene: 5. CDR1 SGHDT and CDR2 YYEEEE come from the germline V gene. The CDR3 is CASSRTGGRYQPQHF. The CDR3 DNA reads as TGTGCCAGCAGCAGGACAGGGGGCAGGTATCAGCCCCAGCATTTT.

The V and J genes are TRBV6-5 and TRBJ2-7; weak D call: TRBD2 (7 bases). Trimming cost V 9 bases and J 0 bases, with 12 bases left between them. CDR3 length: 13 residues. CDR1 and CDR2 (germline): MNHEY, SVGAGI. In nucleotides, the CDR3 is TGTGCCAGTTTGGGGGGGGCCTCCTACGAGCAGTACGTC. Amino acid sequence: CASLGGASYEQYV.

The V and J genes are TRBV20-1 and TRBJ2-7; D perhaps matches TRBD1 (6 bases). Germline loops: CDR1 DFQATT, CDR2 SNEGSKA (reference sequence). CDR3 size: 14 residues. The V gene lost 3 bases and the J gene lost 2 bases, with 14 bases spanning the gap. In DNA, the CDR3 is TGCAGTGCTAGTAGGGGGTCCGCGACCTACGAGCAGTACTTC. Translating it yields CSASRGSATYEQYF.

The chain combines TRBV28 with TRBJ2-7; tentatively, D is TRBD1 (6 bases). The V gene lost 3 bases and the J gene lost 2 bases, with 11 bases spanning the gap. Germline loops: CDR1 MDHEN, CDR2 SYDVKM. The length of the CDR3 is 14 residues. CDR3 in amino acids: CASSLGAPPYEQYF. The CDR3 region has the DNA TGTGCCAGCAGTTTGGGGGCTCCCCCCTACGAGCAGTACTTC.

The chain combines TRBV19 with TRBJ1-5; D unresolved. The V and J ends lost 5 bases and 5 bases respectively, with 10 bases between them. The CDR3 has 13 amino acids. The germline V gene encodes CDR1 LNHDA and CDR2 SQIVND (reference sequence). In DNA form, the CDR3 reads TGTGCCAGTAGTGCTCAGGTGGATCAGCCCCAGCATTTT. This codes for CASSAQVDQPQHF.

This rearrangement joins TRBV29-1 to TRBJ1-2; no firm D call. The CDR3 sequence is 10 residues long. Trimming removed 3 bases at V and 4 bases at J, with 3 bases between. The germline CDR1 and CDR2 sequences are SQVTM and ANQGSEA. Here the CDR3 DNA reads TGCAGCGTTGACGGCTATGGCTACACCTTC. It yields the protein CSVDGYGYTF.